This T cell receptor beta chain is from a study of T cell responses to AZD1222 COVID-19 vaccine (dated by TCRdb to about 2021). Study-level background: AZD1222 recipients given second doses at about 4 weeks or at about 12 weeks were pooled, since spike-specific TCR depth and breadth were not found to differ between the two schedules. A total of over 230 trial participants underwent TCR sequencing, of whom about 200 received two doses of AZD1222 and 26 received two doses of the MenACWY control vaccine. Trial participants were enrolled by age into 18-55, 56-69 and 70-plus year subgroups, with around 150, 28 and 57 TCR-sequenced participants respectively.

V is pared back by 5 bases and J by 0 bases, with 16 bases lying between the germline termini. From the cysteine through the phenylalanine, the CDR3 covers 17 amino acids. Only CDR3 DNA is held: 51 bases, read in frame from base 1. Sequences LGHDT (CDR1) and YNNKEL (CDR2) are obtained from the germline V gene (reference sequence). Per the publication, the time point label means: baseline before first vaccination. Vaccinee samples were obtained from the UK trials COV001 and COV002, which included a single-blind randomized controlled phase 2/3 trial of AZD1222 (ChAdOx1 nCoV-19) in healthy adults. Trial participant PBMC samples were collected at day 0 and day 28 after the second dose for TCRbeta chain sequencing. A word on this clone: Its antigen is not yet known. Per-base qualities were not stored, and no clone one base away is much larger.

Study-level results and caveats: After two AZD1222 doses, both the breadth and the depth of spike-specific TCRs were significantly higher than at day 0 and than in MenACWY recipients. Participants were mostly white British, with more females than males. The authors suggested clonal diversity may have been underestimated. Reportedly, almost half of the unique spike-specific TCRs recognized epitopes lying outside the regions that are mutated in the B.1.351 and B.1.1.7 variants. Vaccine-associated CD4 TCRs spanned the whole spike protein, with dominant responses in regions 160-218 and 743-854. No day 14 peak-response samples were available, so repertoires were characterized only after the peak T cell response. In the small 56-69-year group, the increase in depth fell short of significance, most likely because of low power. Conclusions about previously exposed vaccinees are limited, since just six or seven AZD1222 recipients were seropositive for SARS-CoV-2 at baseline.

The CDR3 regions of human TCRbeta chains were subjected to immunosequencing. The authors processed their data as follows. Repertoire TCRs were matched against a reference library of SARS-CoV-2-specific TCRs generated with the MIRA antigen-specificity platform. Breadth was defined as the fraction of unique TCRs that were SARS-CoV-2-associated, and depth was defined as the fraction of total T cells that were SARS-CoV-2-associated. Using the MIRA data, each spike-specific TCR was mapped to the spike region that the TCR reacts to and placed in a CD4 or CD8 class. Log10-transformed breadth and depth values were compared by one-way ANOVA with Sidak's multiple comparisons tests. Entries here come from immuneACCESS through TCRdb and include only in-frame sequences with V and J called. Some clones fail to appear in such tables; in the studies checked, an unresolved V gene covers under half of the shortfall, and the cause of the remainder is unknown. The V and J calls and clone size were taken over from that table, and D and trimming were inferred from the DNA. This sample comprises about 150,000 clones, about 88% of them detected only once. The top ten clonotypes cover around 3.1% of the sample.

Recombination linked TRBV3-1 (or the pseudogene TRBV3-2) to TRBJ1-4; TRBD1 is possibly the D segment (6 matching bases). This sample comprised peripheral blood, obtained on day 0 of AZD1222 vaccination. The sequence was collected from an adult in good health. The CDR3 region reads CASSSTTGYSTNEKLFF. At the DNA level, the sequence is TGTGCCAGCAGCTCTACGACAGGTTACTCAACTAATGAAAAACTGTTTTTT.